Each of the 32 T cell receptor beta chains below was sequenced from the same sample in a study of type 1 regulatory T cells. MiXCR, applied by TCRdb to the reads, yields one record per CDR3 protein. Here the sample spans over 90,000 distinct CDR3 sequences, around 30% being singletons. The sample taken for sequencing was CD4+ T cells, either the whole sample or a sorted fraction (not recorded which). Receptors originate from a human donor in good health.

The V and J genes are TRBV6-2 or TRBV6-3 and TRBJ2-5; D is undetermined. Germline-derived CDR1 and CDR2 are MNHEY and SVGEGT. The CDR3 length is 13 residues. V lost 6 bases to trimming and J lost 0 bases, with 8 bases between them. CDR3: CASRIGYQETQYF. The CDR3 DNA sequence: TGTGCCAGCAGGATCGGGTACCAAGAGACCCAGTACTTC.

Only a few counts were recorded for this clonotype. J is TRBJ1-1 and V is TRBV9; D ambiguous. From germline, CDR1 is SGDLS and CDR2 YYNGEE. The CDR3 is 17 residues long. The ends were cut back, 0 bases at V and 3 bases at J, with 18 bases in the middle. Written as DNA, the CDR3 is TGTGCCAGCAGCGTAGGGTTAAACCTCGGAGTGGACACTGAAGCTTTCTTT. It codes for CASSVGLNLGVDTEAFF.

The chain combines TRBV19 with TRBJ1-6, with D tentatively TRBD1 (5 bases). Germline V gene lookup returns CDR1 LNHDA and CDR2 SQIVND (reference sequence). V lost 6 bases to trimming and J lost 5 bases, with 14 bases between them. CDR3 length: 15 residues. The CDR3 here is CASRGGTANNSPLHF. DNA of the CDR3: TGTGCCAGTAGGGGCGGGACGGCCAATAATTCACCCCTCCACTTT. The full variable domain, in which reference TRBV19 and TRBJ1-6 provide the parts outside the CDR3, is DGGITQSPKYLFRKEGQNVTLSCEQNLNHDAMYWYRQDPGQGLRLIYYSQIVNDFQKGDIAEGYSVSREKKESFPLTVTSAQKNPTAFYLCASRGGTANNSPLHFGNGTRLTVT.

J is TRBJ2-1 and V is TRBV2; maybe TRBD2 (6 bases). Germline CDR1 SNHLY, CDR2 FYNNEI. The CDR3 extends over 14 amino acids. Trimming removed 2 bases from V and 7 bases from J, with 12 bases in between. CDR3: CASSEYTSHNEQFF. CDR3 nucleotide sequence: TGTGCCAGCAGTGAATATACTAGCCATAATGAGCAGTTCTTC.

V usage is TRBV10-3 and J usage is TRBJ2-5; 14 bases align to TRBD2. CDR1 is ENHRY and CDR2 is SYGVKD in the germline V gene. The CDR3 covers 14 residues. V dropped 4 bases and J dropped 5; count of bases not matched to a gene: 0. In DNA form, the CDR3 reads TGTGCCATCAGTGGGACTAGCGGGAGGGAGACCCAGTACTTC. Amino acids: CAISGTSGRETQYF.

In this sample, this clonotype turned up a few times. CDR3 region: CAISFSGTSGPDTQYF. CDR3 nucleotide sequence: TGTGCCATCAGTTTTTCCGGGACTAGCGGACCAGATACGCAGTATTTT. The V gene is TRBV10-3, the J gene TRBJ2-3; 11 nucleotides agree with TRBD2. CDR1 and CDR2 (germline): ENHRY, SYGVKD. This CDR3 has 16 amino acids. V lost 5 bases to trimming and J lost 4 bases; unmatched junction nucleotides: 8.

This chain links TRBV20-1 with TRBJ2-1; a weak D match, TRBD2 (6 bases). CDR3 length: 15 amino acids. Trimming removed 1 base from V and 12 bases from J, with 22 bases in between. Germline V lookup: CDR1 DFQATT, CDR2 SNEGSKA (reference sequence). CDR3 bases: TGCAGTGCTAGAGCGGGAGTGGGGGTTCTCCTAGGGCAGTTCTTC. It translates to CSARAGVGVLLGQFF.

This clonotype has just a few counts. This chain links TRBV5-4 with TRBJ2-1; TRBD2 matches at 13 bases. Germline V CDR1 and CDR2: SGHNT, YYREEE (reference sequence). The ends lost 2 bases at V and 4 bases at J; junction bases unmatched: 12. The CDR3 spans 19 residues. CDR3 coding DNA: TGTGCCAGCAGCTTAATTGGTCGGACTAGCGGGAGAGGATACAATGAGCAGTTCTTC. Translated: CASSLIGRTSGRGYNEQFF.

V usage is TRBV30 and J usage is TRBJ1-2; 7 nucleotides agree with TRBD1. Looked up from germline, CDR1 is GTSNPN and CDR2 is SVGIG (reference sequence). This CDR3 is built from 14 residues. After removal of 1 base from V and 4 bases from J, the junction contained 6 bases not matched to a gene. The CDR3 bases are TGTGCCTGGAGTGAAGAGGGGGCTGGCTATGGCTACACCTTC. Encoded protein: CAWSEEGAGYGYTF.

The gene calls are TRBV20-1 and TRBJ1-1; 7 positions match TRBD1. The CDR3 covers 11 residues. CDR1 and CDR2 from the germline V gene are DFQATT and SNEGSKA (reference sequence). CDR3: CMSGGGTEAFF. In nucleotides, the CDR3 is TGCATGTCAGGGGGAGGCACTGAAGCTTTCTTT.

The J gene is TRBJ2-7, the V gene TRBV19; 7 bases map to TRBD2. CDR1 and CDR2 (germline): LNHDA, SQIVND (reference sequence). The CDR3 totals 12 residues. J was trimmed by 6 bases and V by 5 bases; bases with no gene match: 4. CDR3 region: CASSPREAEQYF. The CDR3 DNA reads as TGTGCCAGTAGTCCTCGGGAGGCCGAGCAGTACTTC. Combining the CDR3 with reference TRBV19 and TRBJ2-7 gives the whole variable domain DGGITQSPKYLFRKEGQNVTLSCEQNLNHDAMYWYRQDPGQGLRLIYYSQIVNDFQKGDIAEGYSVSREKKESFPLTVTSAQKNPTAFYLCASSPREAEQYFGPGTRLTVT.

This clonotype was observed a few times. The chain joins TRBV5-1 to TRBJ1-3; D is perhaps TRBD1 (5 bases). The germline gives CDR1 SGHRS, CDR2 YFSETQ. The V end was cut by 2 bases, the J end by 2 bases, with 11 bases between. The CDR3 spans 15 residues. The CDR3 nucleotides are TGCGCCAGCAGCTTTACCGGGACGACTGGAAACACCATATATTTT. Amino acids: CASSFTGTTGNTIYF. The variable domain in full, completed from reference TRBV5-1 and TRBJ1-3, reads KAGVTQTPRYLIKTRGQQVTLSCSPISGHRSVSWYQQTPGQGLQFLFEYFSETQRNKGNFPGRFSGRQFSNSRSEMNVSTLELGDSALYLCASSFTGTTGNTIYFGEGSWLTVV.

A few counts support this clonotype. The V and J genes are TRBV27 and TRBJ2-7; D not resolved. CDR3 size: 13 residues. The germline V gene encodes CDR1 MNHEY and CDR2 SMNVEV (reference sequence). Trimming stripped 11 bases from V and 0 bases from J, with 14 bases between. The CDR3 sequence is CAVVNPSSYEQYF. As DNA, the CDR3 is TGTGCCGTGGTTAATCCCAGCTCCTACGAGCAGTACTTC.

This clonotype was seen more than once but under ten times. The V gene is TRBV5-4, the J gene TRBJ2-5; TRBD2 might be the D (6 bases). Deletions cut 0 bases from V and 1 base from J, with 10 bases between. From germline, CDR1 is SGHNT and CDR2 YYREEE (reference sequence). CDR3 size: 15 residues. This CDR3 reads CASSLERAFQETQYF. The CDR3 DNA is TGTGCCAGCAGCTTGGAGCGGGCTTTCCAAGAGACCCAGTACTTC.

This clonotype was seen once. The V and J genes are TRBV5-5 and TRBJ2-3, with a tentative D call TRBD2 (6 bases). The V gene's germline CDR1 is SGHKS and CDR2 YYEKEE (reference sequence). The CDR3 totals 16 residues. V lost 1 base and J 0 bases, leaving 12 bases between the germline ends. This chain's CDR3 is CASSLISSESTDTQYF. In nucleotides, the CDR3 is TGTGCCAGCAGCTTGATCTCTAGCGAAAGCACAGATACGCAGTATTTT.

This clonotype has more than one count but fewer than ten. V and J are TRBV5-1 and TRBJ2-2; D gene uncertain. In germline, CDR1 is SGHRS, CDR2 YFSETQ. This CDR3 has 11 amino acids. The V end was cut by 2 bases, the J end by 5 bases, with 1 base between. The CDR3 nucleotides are TGCGCCAGCAGCTTTACCGGGGAGCTGTTTTTT. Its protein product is CASSFTGELFF.

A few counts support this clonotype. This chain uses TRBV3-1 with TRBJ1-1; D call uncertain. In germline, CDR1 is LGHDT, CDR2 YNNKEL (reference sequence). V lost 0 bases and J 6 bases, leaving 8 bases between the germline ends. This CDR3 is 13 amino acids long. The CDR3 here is CASSQDLGAEAFF. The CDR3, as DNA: TGTGCCAGCAGCCAAGATTTGGGAGCTGAAGCTTTCTTT.

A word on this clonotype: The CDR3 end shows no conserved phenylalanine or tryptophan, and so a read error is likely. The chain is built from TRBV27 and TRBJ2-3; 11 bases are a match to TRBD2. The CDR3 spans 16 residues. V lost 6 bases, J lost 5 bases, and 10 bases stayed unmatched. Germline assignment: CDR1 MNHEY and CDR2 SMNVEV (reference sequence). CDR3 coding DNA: TGTGCCAGCAGAGATAGCGGGAGGGCCGCTAGAGATACGCAGTATTCT. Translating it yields CASRDSGRAARDTQYS.

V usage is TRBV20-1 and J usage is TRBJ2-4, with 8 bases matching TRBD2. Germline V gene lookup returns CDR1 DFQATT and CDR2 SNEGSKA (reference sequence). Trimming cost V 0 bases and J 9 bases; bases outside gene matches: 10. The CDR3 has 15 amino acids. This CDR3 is CSARDTSGREGIQYF. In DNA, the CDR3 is TGCAGTGCTAGAGATACGAGCGGGAGAGAGGGCATTCAGTACTTC.

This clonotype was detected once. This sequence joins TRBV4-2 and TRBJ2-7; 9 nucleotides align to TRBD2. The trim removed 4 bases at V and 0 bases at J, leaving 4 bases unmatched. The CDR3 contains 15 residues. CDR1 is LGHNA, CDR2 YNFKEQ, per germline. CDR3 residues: CASSPVSGSSYEQYF. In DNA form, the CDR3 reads TGTGCCAGCAGCCCGGTTAGCGGGAGCTCCTACGAGCAGTACTTC.

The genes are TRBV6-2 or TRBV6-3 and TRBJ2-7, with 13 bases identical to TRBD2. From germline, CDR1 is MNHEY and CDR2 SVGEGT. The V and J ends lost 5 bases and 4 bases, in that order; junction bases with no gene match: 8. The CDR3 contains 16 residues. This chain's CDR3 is CASSGTSGRASYEQYF. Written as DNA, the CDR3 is TGTGCCAGCAGTGGCACTAGCGGGAGGGCCAGTTACGAGCAGTACTTC.

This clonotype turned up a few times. The CDR3 reads CASSSLVGREVQETQYF. In nucleotides, the CDR3 is TGTGCCAGCAGCTCCCTCGTCGGGCGGGAGGTCCAGGAGACCCAGTACTTC. The V gene is TRBV13, the J gene TRBJ2-5, with 8 bases lining up with TRBD2. Germline values: CDR1 PRHDT, CDR2 FYEKMQ (reference sequence). V lost 4 bases and J lost 5; bases outside the gene matches: 15. This CDR3 is built from 17 residues.

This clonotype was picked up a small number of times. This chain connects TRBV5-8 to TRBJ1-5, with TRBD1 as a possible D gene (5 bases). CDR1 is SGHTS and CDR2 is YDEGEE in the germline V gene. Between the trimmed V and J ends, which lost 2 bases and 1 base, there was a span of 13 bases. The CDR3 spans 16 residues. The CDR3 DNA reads TGTGCCAGCAGCTTCGGGGGTGGTTGGAGCAATCAGCCCCAGCATTTT. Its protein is CASSFGGGWSNQPQHF.

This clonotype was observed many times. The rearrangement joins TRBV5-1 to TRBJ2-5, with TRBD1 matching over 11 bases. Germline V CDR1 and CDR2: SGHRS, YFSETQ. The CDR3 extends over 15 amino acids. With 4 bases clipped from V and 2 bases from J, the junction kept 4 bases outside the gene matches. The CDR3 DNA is TGCGCCAGCAGCCCGGACAGGGGGCGACAAGAGACCCAGTACTTC. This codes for CASSPDRGRQETQYF.

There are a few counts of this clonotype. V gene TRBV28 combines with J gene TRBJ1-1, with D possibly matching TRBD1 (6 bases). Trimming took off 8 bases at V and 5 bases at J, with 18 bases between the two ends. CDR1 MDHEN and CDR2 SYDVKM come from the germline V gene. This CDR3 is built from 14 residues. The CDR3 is CASREGGTGTEAFF. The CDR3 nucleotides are TGTGCCAGCCGGGAGGGGGGGACCGGAACTGAAGCTTTCTTT.

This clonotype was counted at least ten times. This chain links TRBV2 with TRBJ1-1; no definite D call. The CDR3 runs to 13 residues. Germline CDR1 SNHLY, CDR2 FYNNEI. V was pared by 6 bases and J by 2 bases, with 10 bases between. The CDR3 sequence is CASRRWLNTEAFF. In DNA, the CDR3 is TGTGCCAGCAGACGTTGGCTCAACACTGAAGCTTTCTTT.

This CDR3 reads CASTLTEDYGYTF. The CDR3 DNA follows: TGTGCCAGCACCCTGACAGAGGACTATGGCTACACCTTC. V gene TRBV6-1 combines with J gene TRBJ1-2; D may be TRBD1 (5 bases). This CDR3 contains 13 residues. The V and J ends lost 7 bases and 3 bases respectively, with 12 bases between them. The V gene's germline CDR1 is MNHNS and CDR2 SASEGT.

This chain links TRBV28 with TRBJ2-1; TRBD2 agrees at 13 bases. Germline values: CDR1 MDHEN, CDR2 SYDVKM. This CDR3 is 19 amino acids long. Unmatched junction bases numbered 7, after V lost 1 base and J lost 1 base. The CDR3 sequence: CASSLYAGGLAGSYNEQFF. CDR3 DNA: TGTGCCAGCAGTTTATACGCGGGGGGACTAGCGGGATCCTACAATGAGCAGTTCTTC. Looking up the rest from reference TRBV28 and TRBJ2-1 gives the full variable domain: DVKVTQSSRYLVKRTGEKVFLECVQDMDHENMFWYRQDPGLGLRLIYFSYDVKMKEKGDIPEGYSVSREKKERFSLILESASTNQTSMYLCASSLYAGGLAGSYNEQFFGPGTRLTVL.

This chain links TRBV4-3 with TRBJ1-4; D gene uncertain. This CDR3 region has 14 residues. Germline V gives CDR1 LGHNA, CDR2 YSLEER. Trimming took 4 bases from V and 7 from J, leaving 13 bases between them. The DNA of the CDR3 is TGCGCCAGCAGCCGTGACCTATGGGGTGAAAAACTGTTTTTT. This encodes CASSRDLWGEKLFF.

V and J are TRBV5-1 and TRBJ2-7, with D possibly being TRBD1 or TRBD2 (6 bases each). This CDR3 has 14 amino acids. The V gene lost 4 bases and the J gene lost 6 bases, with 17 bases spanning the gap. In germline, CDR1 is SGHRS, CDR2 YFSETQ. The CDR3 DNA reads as TGCGCCAGCAGCCCAGGAGGGGGACAACGCGAGCAGTACTTC. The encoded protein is CASSPGGGQREQYF.

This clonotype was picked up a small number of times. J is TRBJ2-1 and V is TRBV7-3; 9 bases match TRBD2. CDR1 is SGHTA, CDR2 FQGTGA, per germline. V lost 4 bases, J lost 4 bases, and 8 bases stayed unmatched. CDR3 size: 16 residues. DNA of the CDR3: TGTGCCAGCAGCTCCGGTTCTAGCGGGATTTACAATGAGCAGTTCTTC. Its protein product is CASSSGSSGIYNEQFF.

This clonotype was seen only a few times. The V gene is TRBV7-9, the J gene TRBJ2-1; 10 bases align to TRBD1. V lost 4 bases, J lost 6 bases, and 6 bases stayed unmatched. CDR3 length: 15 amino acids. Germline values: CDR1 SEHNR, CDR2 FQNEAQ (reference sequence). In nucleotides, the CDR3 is TGTGCCAGCAGCTCCCGACAGGGGGCGCCCAATGAGCAGTTCTTC. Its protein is CASSSRQGAPNEQFF. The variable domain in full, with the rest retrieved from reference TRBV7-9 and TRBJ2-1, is DTGVSQNPRHKITKRGQNVTFRCDPISEHNRLYWYRQTLGQGPEFLTYFQNEAQLEKSRLLSDRFSAERPKGSFSTLEIQRTEQGDSAMYLCASSSRQGAPNEQFFGPGTRLTVL.